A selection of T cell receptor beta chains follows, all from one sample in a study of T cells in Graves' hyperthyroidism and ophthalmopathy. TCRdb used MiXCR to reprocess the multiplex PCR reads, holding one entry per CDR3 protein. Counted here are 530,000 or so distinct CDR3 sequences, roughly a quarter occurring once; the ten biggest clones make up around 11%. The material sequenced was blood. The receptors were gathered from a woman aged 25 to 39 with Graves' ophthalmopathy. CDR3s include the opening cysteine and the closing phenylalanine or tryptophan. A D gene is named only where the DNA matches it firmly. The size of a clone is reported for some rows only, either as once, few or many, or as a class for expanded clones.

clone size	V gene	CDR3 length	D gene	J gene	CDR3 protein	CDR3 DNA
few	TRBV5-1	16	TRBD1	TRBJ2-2	CASSQGQGAPTGELFF	TGCGCCAGCAGCCAGGGACAGGGGGCCCCCACCGGGGAGCTGTTTTTT
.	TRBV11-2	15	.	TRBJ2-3	CASSLDVPGRDTQYF	TGTGCCAGCAGCTTAGATGTCCCGGGGAGAGATACGCAGTATTTT
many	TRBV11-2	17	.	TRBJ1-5	CASSLVVGAWGNQPQHF	TGTGCCAGCAGCTTAGTTGTCGGGGCCTGGGGGAATCAGCCCCAGCATTTT
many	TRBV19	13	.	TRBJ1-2	CASSIPGPDGYTF	TGTGCCAGTAGTATTCCCGGGCCTGATGGCTACACCTTC
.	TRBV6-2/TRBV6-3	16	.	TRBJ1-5	CASSPSVRGSNQPQHF	TGTGCCAGCAGTCCCTCAGTCAGGGGTTCCAATCAGCCCCAGCATTTT
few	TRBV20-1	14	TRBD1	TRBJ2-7	CSAAPGQATYEQYF	TGCAGTGCTGCCCCGGGACAGGCAACCTACGAGCAGTACTTC
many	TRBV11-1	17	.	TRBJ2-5	CASSTQRYRDAEETQYF	TGTGCCAGCAGCACCCAAAGGTACAGGGACGCCGAAGAGACCCAGTACTTC
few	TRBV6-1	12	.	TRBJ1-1	CASSEPGPGAFF	TGTGCCAGCAGTGAACCGGGACCCGGAGCTTTCTTT
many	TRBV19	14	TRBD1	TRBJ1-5	CASTGQGAHQPQHF	TGTGCCAGTACGGGACAGGGGGCCCATCAGCCCCAGCATTTT
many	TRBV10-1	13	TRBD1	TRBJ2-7	CASSEQGDEEQYF	TGCGCCAGCTCAGAACAGGGGGATGAGGAGCAGTACTTC
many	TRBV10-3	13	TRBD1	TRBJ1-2	CAISLDRGDGYTF	TGTGCCATCAGTCTGGACAGGGGAGATGGCTACACCTTC
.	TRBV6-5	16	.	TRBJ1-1	CASSYYRGQGGTEAFF	TGTGCCAGCAGTTACTACCGGGGGCAGGGTGGCACTGAAGCTTTCTTT
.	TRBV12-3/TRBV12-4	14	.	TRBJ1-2	CASSPSTGHYGYTF	TGTGCCAGCAGTCCTTCGACTGGGCACTATGGCTACACCTTC
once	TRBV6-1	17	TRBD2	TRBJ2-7	CASREALGLAIAYEQYF	TGTGCCAGCAGAGAAGCATTGGGACTAGCGATAGCTTACGAGCAGTACTTC
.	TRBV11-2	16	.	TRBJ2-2	CASSLFPDRGTGELFF	TGTGCCAGCAGCTTATTTCCCGACCGTGGCACCGGGGAGCTGTTTTTT
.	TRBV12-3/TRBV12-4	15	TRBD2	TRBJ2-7	CASSSTSGSTYEQYF	TGTGCCAGCAGTTCGACTAGCGGGAGCACCTACGAGCAGTACTTC
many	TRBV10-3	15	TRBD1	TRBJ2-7	CAISDRGQGDYEQYF	TGTGCCATCAGTGACAGAGGACAGGGAGACTACGAGCAGTACTTC
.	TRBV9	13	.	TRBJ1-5	CASSVDLAQPQHF	TGTGCCAGCAGCGTAGATTTAGCTCAGCCCCAGCATTTT
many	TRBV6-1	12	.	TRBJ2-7	CASSEFGAEQYF	TGTGCCAGCAGTGAATTCGGGGCCGAGCAGTACTTC
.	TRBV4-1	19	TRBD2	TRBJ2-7	CASSQRTAVAGVRGYEQYF	TGCGCCAGCAGCCAACGAACGGCGGTAGCGGGGGTGCGGGGTTACGAGCAGTACTTC
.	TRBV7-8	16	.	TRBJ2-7	CASSLESKIGAYEQYF	TGTGCCAGCAGCTTAGAGAGTAAGATAGGGGCCTACGAGCAGTACTTC
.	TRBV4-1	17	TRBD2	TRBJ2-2	CASSQPGGGTNTGELFF	TGCGCCAGCAGCCAACCGGGAGGTGGCACGAACACCGGGGAGCTGTTTTTT
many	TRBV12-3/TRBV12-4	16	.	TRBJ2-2	CASTQRAALNTGELFF	TGTGCCAGCACCCAACGGGCAGCGCTAAACACCGGGGAGCTGTTTTTT
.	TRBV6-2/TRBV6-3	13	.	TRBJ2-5	CASSTMAQETQYF	TGTGCCAGCAGTACGATGGCCCAAGAGACCCAGTACTTC